The sequence of this T cell receptor (beta chain) was determined in a study of blood T cell repertoires in COVID-19. Across the study: COVID-19 samples, acute and convalescent, were from the United States, Italy and Spain.

Clones were sequenced by immunoSEQ multiplex PCR, and TCRdb holds only the in-frame ones, with some missing. The data contain hundreds of thousands of clones, around 90% of them singletons. In assigning cohorts, the study relied on participant-reported clinical history. Exposed enrollees encountered a COVID-19 case at some point within 2 weeks before study entry. The CDR3 sequence is 16 residues long. V lost 5 bases, J lost 1 base, and 17 bases lay in between. The germline V gene encodes CDR1 SEHNR and CDR2 FQNEAQ (reference sequence). This sequence originates from a man in his fifties who had been exposed to COVID-19. The gene calls are TRBV7-9 and TRBJ1-2, with D tentatively TRBD1 (5 bases). The sample comprised PBMCs or T cells enriched from blood (not recorded which). The CDR3, as DNA: TGTGCCAGCAGCCTTTTGTTCGACAGATTTAACTATGGCTACACCTTC. This codes for CASSLLFDRFNYGYTF.